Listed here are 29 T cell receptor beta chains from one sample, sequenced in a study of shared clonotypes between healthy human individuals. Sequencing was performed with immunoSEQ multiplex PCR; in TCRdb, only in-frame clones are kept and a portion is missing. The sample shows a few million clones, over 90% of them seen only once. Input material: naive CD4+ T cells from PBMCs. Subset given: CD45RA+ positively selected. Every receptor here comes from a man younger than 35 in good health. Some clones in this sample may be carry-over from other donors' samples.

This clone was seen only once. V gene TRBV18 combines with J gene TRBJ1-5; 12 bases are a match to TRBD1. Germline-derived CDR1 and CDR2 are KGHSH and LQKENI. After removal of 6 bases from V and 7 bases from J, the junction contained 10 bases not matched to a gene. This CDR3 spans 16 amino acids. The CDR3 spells CASSHPGTGGRQPQHF. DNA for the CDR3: TGTGCCAGCTCGCACCCCGGGACAGGGGGCCGGCAGCCCCAGCATTTT.

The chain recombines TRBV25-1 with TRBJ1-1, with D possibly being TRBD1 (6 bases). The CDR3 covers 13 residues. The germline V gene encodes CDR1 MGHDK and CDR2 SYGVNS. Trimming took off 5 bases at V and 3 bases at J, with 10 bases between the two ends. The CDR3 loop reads CASSSGVYTEAFF. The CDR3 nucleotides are TGTGCCAGCAGTTCAGGGGTTTACACTGAAGCTTTCTTT.

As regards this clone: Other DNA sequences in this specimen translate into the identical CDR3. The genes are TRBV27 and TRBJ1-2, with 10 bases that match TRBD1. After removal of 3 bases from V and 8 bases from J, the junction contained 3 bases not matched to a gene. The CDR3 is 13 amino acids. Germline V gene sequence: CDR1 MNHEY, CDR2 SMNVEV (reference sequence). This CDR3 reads CASSFRDRGGYTF. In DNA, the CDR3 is TGTGCCAGCAGTTTCCGGGACAGGGGAGGCTACACCTTC.

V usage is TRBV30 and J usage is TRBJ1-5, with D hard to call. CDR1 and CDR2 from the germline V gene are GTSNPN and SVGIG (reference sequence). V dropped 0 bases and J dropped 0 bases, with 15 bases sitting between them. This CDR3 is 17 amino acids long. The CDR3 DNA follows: TGTGCCTGGAGTGTACTATCAGGACGAAATAGCAATCAGCCCCAGCATTTT. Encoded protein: CAWSVLSGRNSNQPQHF.

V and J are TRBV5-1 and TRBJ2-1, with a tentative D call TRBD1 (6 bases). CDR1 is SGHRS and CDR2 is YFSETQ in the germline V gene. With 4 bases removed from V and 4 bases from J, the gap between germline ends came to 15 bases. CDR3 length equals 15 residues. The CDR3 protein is CASSTGQNHYNEQFF. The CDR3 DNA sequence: TGCGCCAGCAGCACAGGACAGAACCATTACAATGAGCAGTTCTTC. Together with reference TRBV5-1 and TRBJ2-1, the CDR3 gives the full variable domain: KAGVTQTPRYLIKTRGQQVTLSCSPISGHRSVSWYQQTPGQGLQFLFEYFSETQRNKGNFPGRFSGRQFSNSRSEMNVSTLELGDSALYLCASSTGQNHYNEQFFGPGTRLTVL.

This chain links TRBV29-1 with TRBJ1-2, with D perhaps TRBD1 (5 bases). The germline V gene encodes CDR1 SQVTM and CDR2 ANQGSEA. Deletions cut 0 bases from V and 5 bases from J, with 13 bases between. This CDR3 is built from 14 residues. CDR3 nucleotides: TGCAGCGTTGAAGATAGCAGGGTTTGGTATGGCTACACCTTC. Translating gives CSVEDSRVWYGYTF.

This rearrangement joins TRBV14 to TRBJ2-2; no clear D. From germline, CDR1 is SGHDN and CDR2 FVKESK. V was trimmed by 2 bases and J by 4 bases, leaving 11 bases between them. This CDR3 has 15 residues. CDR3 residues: CASSQSIMGTGELFF. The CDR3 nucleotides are TGTGCCAGCAGCCAATCGATTATGGGCACCGGGGAGCTGTTTTTT.

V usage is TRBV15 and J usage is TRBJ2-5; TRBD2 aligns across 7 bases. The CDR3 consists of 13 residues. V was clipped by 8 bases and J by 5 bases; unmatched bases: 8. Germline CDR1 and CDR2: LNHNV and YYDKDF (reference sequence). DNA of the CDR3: TGTGCCACCGCCGCGGGAGCCCGGGAGACCCAGTACTTC. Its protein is CATAAGARETQYF.

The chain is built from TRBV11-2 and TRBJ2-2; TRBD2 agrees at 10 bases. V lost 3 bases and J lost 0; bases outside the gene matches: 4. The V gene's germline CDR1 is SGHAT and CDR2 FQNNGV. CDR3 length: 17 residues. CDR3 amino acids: CASSFILAGTNTGELFF. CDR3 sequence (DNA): TGTGCCAGCAGCTTTATACTAGCGGGGACGAACACCGGGGAGCTGTTTTTT.

CDR3 sequence (DNA): TGTGCCTGGAGTCGGGACAGGGGGCGCTGGGAAAAACTGTTTTTT. Translation gives CAWSRDRGRWEKLFF. The chain couples TRBV30 to TRBJ1-4; 12 nucleotides agree with TRBD1. The CDR3 loop spans 15 amino acids. Germline assignment: CDR1 GTSNPN and CDR2 SVGIG (reference sequence). V was clipped by 2 bases and J by 8 bases; unmatched bases: 6.

In DNA, the CDR3 is TGTGCCAGCAGTGACTGGACTAGCGCCTACGAGCAGTACTTC. It translates to CASSDWTSAYEQYF. The V and J genes are TRBV2 and TRBJ2-7; 9 bases align to TRBD2. From germline, CDR1 is SNHLY and CDR2 FYNNEI. The CDR3 has 14 amino acids. J was trimmed by 2 bases and V by 3 bases; bases with no gene match: 2.

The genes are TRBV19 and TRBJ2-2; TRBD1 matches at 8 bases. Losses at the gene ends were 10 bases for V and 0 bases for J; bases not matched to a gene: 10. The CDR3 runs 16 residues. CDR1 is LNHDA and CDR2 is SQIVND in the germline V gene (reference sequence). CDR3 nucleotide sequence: TGTGCCACCTCGGCGCGGGACAGGCCGAACACCGGGGAGCTGTTTTTT. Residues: CATSARDRPNTGELFF. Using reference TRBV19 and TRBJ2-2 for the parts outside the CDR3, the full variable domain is DGGITQSPKYLFRKEGQNVTLSCEQNLNHDAMYWYRQDPGQGLRLIYYSQIVNDFQKGDIAEGYSVSREKKESFPLTVTSAQKNPTAFYLCATSARDRPNTGELFFGEGSRLTVL.

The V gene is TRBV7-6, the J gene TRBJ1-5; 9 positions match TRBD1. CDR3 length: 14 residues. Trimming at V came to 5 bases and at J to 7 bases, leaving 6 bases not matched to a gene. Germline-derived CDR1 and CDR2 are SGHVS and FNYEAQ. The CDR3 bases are TGTGCCAGCAGCCCCCGACAGGGGGAACAGCCCCAGCATTTT. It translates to CASSPRQGEQPQHF.

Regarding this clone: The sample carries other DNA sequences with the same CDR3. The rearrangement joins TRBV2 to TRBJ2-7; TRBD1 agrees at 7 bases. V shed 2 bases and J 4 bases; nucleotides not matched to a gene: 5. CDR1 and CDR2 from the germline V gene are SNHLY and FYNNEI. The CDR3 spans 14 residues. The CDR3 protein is CASSEQGVLYEQYF. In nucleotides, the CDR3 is TGTGCCAGCAGTGAACAGGGGGTATTGTACGAGCAGTACTTC.

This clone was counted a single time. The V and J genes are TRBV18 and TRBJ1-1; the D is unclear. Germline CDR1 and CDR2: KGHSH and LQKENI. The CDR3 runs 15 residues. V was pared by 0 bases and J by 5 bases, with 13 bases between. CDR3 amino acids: CASSPPAASRTEAFF. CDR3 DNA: TGTGCCAGCTCACCACCGGCCGCCTCGCGAACTGAAGCTTTCTTT.

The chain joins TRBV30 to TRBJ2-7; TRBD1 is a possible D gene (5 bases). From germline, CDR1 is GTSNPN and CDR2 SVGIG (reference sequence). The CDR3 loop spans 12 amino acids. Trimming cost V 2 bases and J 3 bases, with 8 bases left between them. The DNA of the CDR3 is TGTGCCTGGAGTAACCAGGGCTACGAGCAGTACTTC. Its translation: CAWSNQGYEQYF.

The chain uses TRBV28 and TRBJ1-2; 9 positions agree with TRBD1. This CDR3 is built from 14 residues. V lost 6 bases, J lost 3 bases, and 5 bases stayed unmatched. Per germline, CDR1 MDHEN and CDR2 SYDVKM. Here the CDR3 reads CASRTGGYYYGYTF. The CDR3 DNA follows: TGTGCCAGCAGGACAGGGGGGTACTACTATGGCTACACCTTC.

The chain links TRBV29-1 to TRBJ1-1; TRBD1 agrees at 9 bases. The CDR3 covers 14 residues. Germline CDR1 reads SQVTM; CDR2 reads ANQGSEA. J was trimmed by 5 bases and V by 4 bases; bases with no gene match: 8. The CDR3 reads CSVVPDRGWTEAFF. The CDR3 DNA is TGCAGCGTTGTGCCGGACAGGGGATGGACTGAAGCTTTCTTT.

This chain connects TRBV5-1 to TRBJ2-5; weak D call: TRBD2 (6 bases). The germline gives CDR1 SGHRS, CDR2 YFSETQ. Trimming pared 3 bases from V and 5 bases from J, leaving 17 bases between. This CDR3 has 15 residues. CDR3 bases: TGCGCCAGCAGCTCAATGGGACTCGGGACGGAGACCCAGTACTTC. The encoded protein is CASSSMGLGTETQYF.

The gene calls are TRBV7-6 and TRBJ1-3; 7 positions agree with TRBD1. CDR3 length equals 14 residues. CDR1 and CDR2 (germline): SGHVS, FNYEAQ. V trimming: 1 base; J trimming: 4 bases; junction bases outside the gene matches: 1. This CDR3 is CASSLGQGGNTIYF. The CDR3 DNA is TGTGCCAGCAGCTTAGGACAGGGCGGAAACACCATATATTTT.

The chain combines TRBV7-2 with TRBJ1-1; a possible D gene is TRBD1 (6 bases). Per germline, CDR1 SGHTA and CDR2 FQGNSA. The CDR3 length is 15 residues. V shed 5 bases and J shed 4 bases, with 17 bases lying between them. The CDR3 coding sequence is TGTGCCAGCAGCCTCTGGACAGTGCCGGGCACTGAAGCTTTCTTT. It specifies CASSLWTVPGTEAFF.

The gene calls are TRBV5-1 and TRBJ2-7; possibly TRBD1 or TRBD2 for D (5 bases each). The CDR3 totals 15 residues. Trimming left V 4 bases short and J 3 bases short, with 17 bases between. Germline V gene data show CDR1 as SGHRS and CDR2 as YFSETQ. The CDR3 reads CASSPPSGRDYEQYF. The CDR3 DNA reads TGCGCCAGCAGCCCCCCATCGGGACGAGACTACGAGCAGTACTTC.

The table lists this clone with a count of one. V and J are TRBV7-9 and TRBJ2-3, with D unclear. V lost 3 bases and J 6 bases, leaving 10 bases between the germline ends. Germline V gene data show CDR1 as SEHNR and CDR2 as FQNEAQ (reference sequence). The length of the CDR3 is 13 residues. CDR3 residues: CASSFTGPDTQYF. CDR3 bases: TGTGCCAGCAGCTTTACCGGACCCGATACGCAGTATTTT.

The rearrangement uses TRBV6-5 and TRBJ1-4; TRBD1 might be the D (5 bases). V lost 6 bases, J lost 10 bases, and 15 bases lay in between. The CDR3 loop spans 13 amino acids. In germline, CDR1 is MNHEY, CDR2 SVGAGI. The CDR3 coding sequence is TGTGCCAGCAGCCCAATAATGGGGGGAAAACTGTTTTTT. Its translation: CASSPIMGGKLFF.

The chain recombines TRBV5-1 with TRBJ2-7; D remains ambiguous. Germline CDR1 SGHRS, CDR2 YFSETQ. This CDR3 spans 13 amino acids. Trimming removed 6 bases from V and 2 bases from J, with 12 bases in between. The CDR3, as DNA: TGCGCCAGCACTCAGGCCGGAACCTACGAGCAGTACTTC. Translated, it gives CASTQAGTYEQYF.

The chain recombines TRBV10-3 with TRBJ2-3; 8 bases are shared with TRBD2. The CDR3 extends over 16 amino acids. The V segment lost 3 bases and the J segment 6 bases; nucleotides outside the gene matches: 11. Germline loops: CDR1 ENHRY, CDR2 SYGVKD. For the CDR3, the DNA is TGTGCCATCAGTGACCCAAGAGCGGGGGTATCGGATACGCAGTATTTT. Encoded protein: CAISDPRAGVSDTQYF.

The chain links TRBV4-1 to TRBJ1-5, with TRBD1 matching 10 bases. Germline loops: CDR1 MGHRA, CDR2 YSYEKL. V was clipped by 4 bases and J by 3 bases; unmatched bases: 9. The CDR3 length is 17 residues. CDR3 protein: CASSRFRGQGVNQPQHF. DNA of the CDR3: TGCGCCAGCAGCCGGTTCCGAGGACAGGGGGTCAATCAGCCCCAGCATTTT.

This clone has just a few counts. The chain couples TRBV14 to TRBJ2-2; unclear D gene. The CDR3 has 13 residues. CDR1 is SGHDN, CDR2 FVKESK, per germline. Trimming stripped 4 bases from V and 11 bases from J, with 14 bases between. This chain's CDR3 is CASSPESLRELFF. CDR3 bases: TGTGCCAGCAGCCCCGAAAGTCTTCGTGAGCTGTTTTTT. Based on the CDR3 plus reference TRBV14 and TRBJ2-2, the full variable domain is EAGVTQFPSHSVIEKGQTVTLRCDPISGHDNLYWYRRVMGKEIKFLLHFVKESKQDESGMPNNRFLAERTGGTYSTLKVQPAELEDSGVYFCASSPESLRELFFGEGSRLTVL.

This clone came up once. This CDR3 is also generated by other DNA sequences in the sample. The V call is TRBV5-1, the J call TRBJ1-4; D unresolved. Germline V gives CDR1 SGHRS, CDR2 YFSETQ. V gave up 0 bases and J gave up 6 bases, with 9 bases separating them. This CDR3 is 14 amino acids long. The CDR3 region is CASSLAGLDEKLFF. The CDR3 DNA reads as TGCGCCAGCAGCTTGGCCGGGTTGGATGAAAAACTGTTTTTT. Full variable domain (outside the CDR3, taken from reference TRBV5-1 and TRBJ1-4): KAGVTQTPRYLIKTRGQQVTLSCSPISGHRSVSWYQQTPGQGLQFLFEYFSETQRNKGNFPGRFSGRQFSNSRSEMNVSTLELGDSALYLCASSLAGLDEKLFFGSGTQLSVL.